These T cell receptor beta chains were read from a single sample in a study of OX40 agonist ivuxolimab in advanced cancers. TCRdb's copy holds only in-frame clones and misses some; the assay was immunoSEQ multiplex PCR. The sample lists about 28,000 clones, roughly 86% seen once, with roughly 27% in the top ten. This material consisted of CD4+ or CD8+ T cells sorted from blood, taken in a trial of the OX40 agonist ivuxolimab. The receptors come from an adult with an advanced solid tumor such as melanoma, head and neck, liver or kidney cancer. CDR3s include the opening cysteine and the closing phenylalanine or tryptophan. The order of the fields is J gene, V gene, CDR3 protein.

J: TRBJ2-5; V: TRBV7-8; CDR3: CASSYGRGGRETQYF
J: TRBJ2-6; V: TRBV10-3; CDR3: CAISADSGANVLTF
J: TRBJ2-2; V: TRBV6-1; CDR3: CASSRDRVNTGELFF
J: TRBJ1-2; V: TRBV27; CDR3: CASGPRVYGYTF
J: TRBJ2-5; V: TRBV6-6; CDR3: CASTPSGQGETQYF
J: TRBJ2-7; V: TRBV6-5; CDR3: CASSYDRAGEQYF
J: TRBJ1-1; V: TRBV5-1; CDR3: CASSFYGRDRVFSEAFF
J: TRBJ1-2; V: TRBV11-3; CDR3: CASSGQLVNYGYTF
J: TRBJ1-1; V: TRBV19; CDR3: CASSIIGDPRAFF
J: TRBJ2-7; V: TRBV5-6; CDR3: CASSPEGAYEQYF
J: TRBJ2-1; V: TRBV19; CDR3: CASSIVPGYNEQFF
J: TRBJ1-1; V: TRBV9; CDR3: CASSPRRLEAFF
J: TRBJ1-2; V: TRBV29-1; CDR3: CSVEDFSGSGGYTF
J: TRBJ2-7; V: TRBV5-5; CDR3: CASSLEADYYEQYF
J: TRBJ2-5; V: TRBV19; CDR3: CASSARQDQETQYF
J: TRBJ1-4; V: TRBV2; CDR3: CASSEGQFEKLFF
J: TRBJ2-1; V: TRBV10-2; CDR3: CASSEDSNYNEQFF
J: TRBJ1-1; V: TRBV28; CDR3: CASRQPPGQLNTEAFF
J: TRBJ2-1; V: TRBV27; CDR3: CASSWSGRARYNEQFF
J: TRBJ2-5; V: TRBV7-8; CDR3: CASSQGQGETQYF
J: TRBJ2-1; V: TRBV2; CDR3: CASTFSGAGYNEQFF
J: TRBJ2-2; V: TRBV10-3; CDR3: CAIRPNTGELFF
J: TRBJ1-4; V: TRBV7-9; CDR3: CASSPQGWEDEKLFF
J: TRBJ1-2; V: TRBV5-1; CDR3: CASSLGGGDYTF